The next 25 T cell receptor beta chains were all read from a single sample in a study of shared clonotypes between healthy human individuals. Sequencing was performed with immunoSEQ multiplex PCR; in TCRdb, only in-frame clones are kept and a portion is missing. The data show about half a million clones, roughly 77% seen once. The material sequenced was PBMCs. The receptors originated from a woman aged 40 to 50 in good health. Some clones in this sample may be carry-over from other donors' samples.

The chain joins TRBV9 to TRBJ2-5, with TRBD2 matching 9 bases. The CDR3 spans 14 residues. Germline-derived CDR1 and CDR2 are SGDLS and YYNGEE. The trim removed 0 bases at V and 4 bases at J, leaving 1 base unmatched. This CDR3 is CASSVGAGGETQYF. DNA for the CDR3: TGTGCCAGCAGCGTAGGAGCGGGAGGAGAGACCCAGTACTTC.

V gene TRBV25-1 combines with J gene TRBJ1-5; D perhaps matches TRBD1 (5 bases). V was cut by 3 bases and J by 5 bases, with 8 bases left in between. The CDR3 is 13 residues long. Per germline, CDR1 MGHDK and CDR2 SYGVNS. The CDR3 protein is CASSDRGDQPQHF. The CDR3 DNA sequence: TGTGCCAGCAGTGATAGAGGGGATCAGCCCCAGCATTTT.

The chain is built from TRBV7-9 and TRBJ2-1; 12 bases line up with TRBD2. V lost 4 bases to trimming and J lost 8 bases; unmatched junction nucleotides: 6. Germline assignment: CDR1 SEHNR and CDR2 FQNEAQ (reference sequence). The CDR3 length is 15 residues. CDR3 DNA sequence: TGTGCCAGCAGCTCGACTAGCGGGAGAGGTGATGAGCAGTTCTTC. Encoded protein: CASSSTSGRGDEQFF. Filled out from reference TRBV7-9 and TRBJ2-1, the complete variable domain reads DTGVSQNPRHKITKRGQNVTFRCDPISEHNRLYWYRQTLGQGPEFLTYFQNEAQLEKSRLLSDRFSAERPKGSFSTLEIQRTEQGDSAMYLCASSSTSGRGDEQFFGPGTRLTVL.

A note on this clone: Other nucleotide sequences from this sample produce the same CDR3. The V and J genes are TRBV5-1 and TRBJ2-7; TRBD2 aligns across 9 bases. The J segment lost 2 bases and the V segment lost 0 bases, leaving 3 bases of the junction unmatched. Looked up from germline, CDR1 is SGHRS and CDR2 is YFSETQ. This CDR3 is built from 15 residues. The CDR3 spells CASSLGLAGTYEQYF. As DNA, the CDR3 is TGCGCCAGCAGCTTGGGTCTAGCGGGAACCTACGAGCAGTACTTC. The whole variable domain, filled in from reference TRBV5-1 and TRBJ2-7, reads KAGVTQTPRYLIKTRGQQVTLSCSPISGHRSVSWYQQTPGQGLQFLFEYFSETQRNKGNFPGRFSGRQFSNSRSEMNVSTLELGDSALYLCASSLGLAGTYEQYFGPGTRLTVT.

In the case of this clone: Distinct nucleotide sequences in the sample also encode this CDR3. V gene TRBV5-1 combines with J gene TRBJ1-1; D is uncertain. Germline values: CDR1 SGHRS, CDR2 YFSETQ. The V end was cut by 0 bases, the J end by 1 base, with 7 bases between. The CDR3 totals 14 residues. Written as DNA, the CDR3 is TGCGCCAGCAGCTTGGCTAGCGGGAACACTGAAGCTTTCTTT. This sequence encodes CASSLASGNTEAFF. The variable domain in full, with the rest retrieved from reference TRBV5-1 and TRBJ1-1, is KAGVTQTPRYLIKTRGQQVTLSCSPISGHRSVSWYQQTPGQGLQFLFEYFSETQRNKGNFPGRFSGRQFSNSRSEMNVSTLELGDSALYLCASSLASGNTEAFFGQGTRLTVV.

This rearrangement joins TRBV7-9 to TRBJ2-3, with 16 bases fitting TRBD2. J lost 4 bases, V lost 6 bases, and 4 bases had no gene match. The CDR3 loop spans 16 amino acids. Germline CDR1 SEHNR, CDR2 FQNEAQ (reference sequence). DNA for the CDR3: TGTGCCAGCAGGGGGACTAGCGGGAGGGCCGCAGATACGCAGTATTTT. It codes for CASRGTSGRAADTQYF.

The V gene is TRBV5-5, the J gene TRBJ1-1; D is uncertain. The germline V and J ends were trimmed by 1 base and 7 bases, with 8 bases remaining between them. The CDR3 sequence is 12 residues long. CDR1 and CDR2 (germline): SGHKS, YYEKEE (reference sequence). CDR3 in DNA: TGTGCCAGCAGCTTGTCGGAGATTGAAGCTTTCTTT. Encoded protein: CASSLSEIEAFF.

The chain recombines TRBV2 with TRBJ2-2; D gene unclear. CDR1 and CDR2 from the germline V gene are SNHLY and FYNNEI. This CDR3 contains 16 residues. V was clipped by 5 bases and J by 4 bases, with 17 bases between them. CDR3 sequence: CASSPLPGGVTGELFF. CDR3 in DNA: TGTGCCAGCAGTCCCCTACCTGGTGGTGTCACCGGGGAGCTGTTTTTT.

The CDR3 loop is CASSSIAGATDTQYF. CDR3 nucleotide sequence: TGTGCCAGCAGCTCGATAGCGGGAGCCACAGATACGCAGTATTTT. The chain links TRBV11-1 to TRBJ2-3, with 9 nucleotides matching TRBD2. The CDR3 totals 15 residues. Germline lookup yields CDR1 SGHAT and CDR2 FQDESV (reference sequence). J lost 2 bases, V lost 4 bases, and 4 bases had no gene match.

The V and J genes are TRBV30 and TRBJ1-2; 7 nucleotides line up with TRBD1. CDR1 is GTSNPN, CDR2 SVGIG, per germline (reference sequence). Losses at the gene ends were 1 base for V and 2 bases for J; bases not matched to a gene: 7. The CDR3 is made up of 15 amino acids. CDR3 amino acids: CAWSAPRGGNYGYTF. The CDR3 DNA is TGTGCCTGGAGTGCCCCTAGAGGGGGCAACTATGGCTACACCTTC. Based on the CDR3 plus reference TRBV30 and TRBJ1-2, the full variable domain is SQTIHQWPATLVQPVGSPLSLECTVEGTSNPNLYWYRQAAGRGLQLLFYSVGIGQISSEVPQNLSASRPQDRQFILSSKKLLLSDSGFYLCAWSAPRGGNYGYTFGSGTRLTVV.

The chain has TRBV12-1 and TRBJ2-1. TRBV12-1 is termed a pseudogene. The CDR3 extends over 19 amino acids. CDR3 bases: TGTGCCAGCACCCAACCCAGGGGGGGGCGCGGGAGTTCCTACAATGAGCAGTTCTTC. This sequence encodes CASTQPRGGRGSSYNEQFF.

The V gene is TRBV19, the J gene TRBJ2-7; D gene unclear. This CDR3 has 12 residues. Germline values: CDR1 LNHDA, CDR2 SQIVND (reference sequence). Trimming left V 6 bases short and J 1 base short, with 7 bases between. The CDR3 loop reads CASSHTSYEQYF. Here the CDR3 DNA reads TGTGCCAGTAGCCATACTTCCTACGAGCAGTACTTC.

This chain joins TRBV19 and TRBJ2-5; possibly TRBD1 for D (6 bases). There are 14 residues in the CDR3. V lost 4 bases, J lost 5 bases, and 14 bases lay in between. Germline loops: CDR1 LNHDA, CDR2 SQIVND (reference sequence). The CDR3 reads CASSNGTMWETQYF. As DNA, the CDR3 is TGTGCCAGTAGTAATGGGACAATGTGGGAGACCCAGTACTTC. Filled out from reference TRBV19 and TRBJ2-5, the complete variable domain reads DGGITQSPKYLFRKEGQNVTLSCEQNLNHDAMYWYRQDPGQGLRLIYYSQIVNDFQKGDIAEGYSVSREKKESFPLTVTSAQKNPTAFYLCASSNGTMWETQYFGPGTRLLVL.

The chain recombines TRBV19 with TRBJ2-7; 8 bases map to TRBD1. V trimming: 7 bases; J trimming: 0 bases; junction bases outside the gene matches: 5. Germline values: CDR1 LNHDA, CDR2 SQIVND (reference sequence). CDR3 size: 14 residues. This chain's CDR3 is CASTRQGNSYEQYF. The CDR3 region has the DNA TGTGCCAGTACCAGACAGGGGAACTCCTACGAGCAGTACTTC. The complete variable domain, with remaining parts taken from reference TRBV19 and TRBJ2-7, reads DGGITQSPKYLFRKEGQNVTLSCEQNLNHDAMYWYRQDPGQGLRLIYYSQIVNDFQKGDIAEGYSVSREKKESFPLTVTSAQKNPTAFYLCASTRQGNSYEQYFGPGTRLTVT.

Written as DNA, the CDR3 is TGTGCCATCAGTGAGCGGGACAGGGCCTACGAGCAGTACTTC. It is translated as CAISERDRAYEQYF. The chain combines TRBV10-3 with TRBJ2-5; 9 bases match TRBD1. Near its end, the DNA agrees better with TRBJ2-7, so the J call may be wrong. There are 14 residues in the CDR3. From germline, CDR1 is ENHRY and CDR2 SYGVKD.

The rearrangement links TRBV13 to TRBJ1-2; the match to TRBD1 covers 7 bases. Germline V gene data show CDR1 as PRHDT and CDR2 as FYEKMQ (reference sequence). The V gene end was trimmed by 1 base and the J gene end by 2 bases; junction bases not matched to a gene: 7. This CDR3 comprises 16 residues. The CDR3 reads CASSLVRGLLNYGYTF. The CDR3 nucleotides read TGTGCCAGCAGCTTAGTGAGGGGGCTTTTAAACTATGGCTACACCTTC. Full variable domain (remainder filled in from reference TRBV13 and TRBJ1-2): AAGVIQSPRHLIKEKRETATLKCYPIPRHDTVYWYQQGPGQDPQFLISFYEKMQSDKGSIPDRFSAQQFSDYHSELNMSSLELGDSALYFCASSLVRGLLNYGYTFGSGTRLTVV.

This clone is a singleton in its sample. The CDR3 carries no conserved terminal phenylalanine or tryptophan, so it likely arises from a read error. CDR3 residues: CASSSTGTTYYEQYL. The DNA of the CDR3 is TGTGCCAGCAGTTCAACCGGGACTACATACTACGAGCAGTACCTC. The V call is TRBV5-6, the J call TRBJ2-7, with TRBD2 matching 7 bases. V lost 5 bases, J lost 3 bases, and 11 bases stayed unmatched. CDR1 and CDR2 from the germline V gene are SGHDT and YYEEEE. The CDR3 spans 15 residues.

This clone was recorded a few times. The V call is TRBV2, the J call TRBJ1-2, with TRBD1 identical over 9 bases. The CDR3 totals 12 residues. Germline V gene sequence: CDR1 SNHLY, CDR2 FYNNEI. The ends lost 7 bases at V and 6 bases at J; junction bases unmatched: 3. CDR3 loop: CASTRTGDGYTF. The CDR3 coding sequence is TGTGCCAGCACCAGGACAGGGGATGGCTACACCTTC.

V gene TRBV30 combines with J gene TRBJ2-5; TRBD1 or TRBD2 may be the D gene (5 bases each). TRBJ2-7 matches the DNA end more closely, so the J call is doubtful. CDR3 length: 13 amino acids. Germline V gives CDR1 GTSNPN, CDR2 SVGIG (reference sequence). The CDR3 DNA reads TGTGCCTGGGGAGAGGGCAGGGATTACGAGCAGTACTTC. It is translated as CAWGEGRDYEQYF.

V is TRBV18 and J is TRBJ2-7, with D tentatively TRBD1 (6 bases). The V gene lost 2 bases and the J gene lost 2 bases, with 13 bases spanning the gap. The germline CDR1 and CDR2 sequences are KGHSH and LQKENI. CDR3 length: 15 residues. The CDR3 protein is CASSPSGTRAYEQYF. CDR3 nucleotide sequence: TGTGCCAGCTCACCATCTGGGACAAGAGCCTACGAGCAGTACTTC.

This clone was seen once. The V gene is TRBV5-5, the J gene TRBJ2-7; D may correspond to TRBD1 or TRBD2 (6 bases each). CDR1 and CDR2 from the germline V gene are SGHKS and YYEKEE (reference sequence). Trimming took 6 bases from V and 0 from J, leaving 10 bases between them. This CDR3 has 13 residues. CDR3: CASMRDNSYEQYF. The CDR3 DNA is TGTGCCAGCATGCGGGACAACTCCTACGAGCAGTACTTC.

The chain is built from TRBV6-4 and TRBJ2-3; D remains unclear. The CDR3 spans 13 residues. Trimming took off 7 bases at V and 0 bases at J, with 8 bases between the two ends. The germline V gene encodes CDR1 MRHNA and CDR2 SNTAGT. The CDR3 here is CASKASSTDTQYF. The CDR3 DNA reads as TGTGCCAGCAAGGCTAGTAGCACAGATACGCAGTATTTT.

This chain connects TRBV2 to TRBJ2-1, with D possibly matching TRBD2 (5 bases). The CDR3 covers 15 residues. Trimming took off 2 bases at V and 0 bases at J, with 8 bases between the two ends. Germline V lookup: CDR1 SNHLY, CDR2 FYNNEI. CDR3 in amino acids: CASSETRISYNEQFF. The CDR3 nucleotides are TGTGCCAGCAGTGAAACTAGGATCTCCTACAATGAGCAGTTCTTC.

V gene TRBV27 combines with J gene TRBJ2-5; 9 bases map to TRBD2. V lost 6 bases and J lost 3; bases outside the gene matches: 8. The germline V gene has CDR1 MNHEY and CDR2 SMNVEV (reference sequence). The CDR3 covers 15 residues. The DNA of the CDR3 is TGTGCCAGCAGCTCTAGCGGGAATTCGAAAGAGACCCAGTACTTC. It specifies CASSSSGNSKETQYF.

The chain joins TRBV5-4 to TRBJ1-1, with a weak D call TRBD1 (6 bases). Germline V gives CDR1 SGHNT, CDR2 YYREEE (reference sequence). This CDR3 is 14 amino acids long. V was trimmed by 4 bases and J by 1 base, leaving 11 bases between them. The CDR3 region is CASSHGTTNTEAFF. The CDR3 DNA sequence: TGTGCCAGCAGCCACGGGACAACGAACACTGAAGCTTTCTTT.